The text below deals with one T cell receptor beta chain. This clonotype was observed at least ten times. This receptor's antigen is unknown. Base-call qualities are not available, and no considerably larger clone is one nucleotide away. This record comes from a study of glioma-infiltrating T cells (dated by TCRdb to about 2016). About the investigation overall: Glioma tissue, non-neoplastic brain tissue and matched peripheral blood mononuclear cells were used as sources from which TCR alpha- and beta-chain repertoires were sequenced. To measure how far tissue and blood T-cell populations diverged, each tissue-infiltrating repertoire was compared against the peripheral blood repertoire of the same patient. Three low-grade glioma patients, under ten primary glioblastoma patients and three non-glioma patients contributing non-neoplastic brain tissue were included in the paired cohort. What the study reported, not specific to this receptor: Small numbers underpinned the group comparisons: roughly eight glioblastoma patients, three low-grade glioma patients and three non-neoplastic patients. VJ-independent divergence between tissue and blood was lower than expected in non-neoplastic patients but higher than expected in all gliomas, particularly low-grade gliomas. Very few CDR3 sequences were shared between tissue and blood, attributed to high CDR3 diversity and limited sampling.

TCR alpha and beta CDR3 regions were amplified with the iRepertoire nested amplicon-rescue multiplex PCR (arm-PCR) platform from RNA. The input for one-step reverse transcription and amplification was about 100-450 ng of tissue mRNA or PBMC total RNA. After bead purification, a secondary multiplex PCR added Illumina adapters, and libraries were gel-purified between 200 and 400 bp. The libraries contained internal 6-nucleotide barcodes that were used for demultiplexing. Sequencing of libraries was performed on an Illumina MiSeq with 2x220 or 2x250 nucleotide paired-end reads. The authors' pipeline ran thus. Paired reads were merged with FLASH 1.2.11 and aligned to the GRCh37 human genome with BWA-MEM before extracting TRA and TRB reads. An IMGT-derived reference of cassette sequences and CDR3 motifs, with pseudogenes included, was used for V and J assignment. Three-frame translation of reads was performed, and productive CDR3s were defined as those with a C...FGXG motif and no stop codons. Clonotypes were defined as unique combinations of V-J cassette pair and CDR3 amino acid sequence. Hamming distance filtering was applied to reads, with thresholds set by the sequence error rate of each sample in mapped regions. TCRdb reran the public reads through fastp at Q25 and MiXCR, keeping productive beta chains. Records with the same CDR3 protein are collapsed into one entry carrying the most frequent genes and DNA. It is TCRdb's table, rather than the study itself, that gives the V and J calls and clone size. For this sample the table gives about 44,000 distinct CDR3 sequences, of which 20% to 25% were detected only once. The ten largest clonotypes hold roughly 7% of the sample.

The CDR3 holds 16 amino acids from the cysteine to the phenylalanine. The CDR3 DNA has 48 bases and is translated from base 1. CDR1 and CDR2, per the germline V gene, are SGHDN and FVKESK. V and J are truncated by 0 bases and 0 bases respectively, leaving an intervening sequence of 9 bases. Sequencing was carried out using glioma tissue, nonneoplastic brain tissue, or PBMCs (not recorded which). Here the chain combines TRBV14 and TRBJ2-1; tentative D gene TRBD2, with 6 bases matching. This TCR came from a human donor with low-grade glioma or glioblastoma, undergoing nonglioma brain surgery, or in good health (not recorded which). The DNA sequence reads TGTGCCAGCAGCCAAGACCCTAGCGACTCCTACAATGAGCAGTTCTTC. It translates to CASSQDPSDSYNEQFF.